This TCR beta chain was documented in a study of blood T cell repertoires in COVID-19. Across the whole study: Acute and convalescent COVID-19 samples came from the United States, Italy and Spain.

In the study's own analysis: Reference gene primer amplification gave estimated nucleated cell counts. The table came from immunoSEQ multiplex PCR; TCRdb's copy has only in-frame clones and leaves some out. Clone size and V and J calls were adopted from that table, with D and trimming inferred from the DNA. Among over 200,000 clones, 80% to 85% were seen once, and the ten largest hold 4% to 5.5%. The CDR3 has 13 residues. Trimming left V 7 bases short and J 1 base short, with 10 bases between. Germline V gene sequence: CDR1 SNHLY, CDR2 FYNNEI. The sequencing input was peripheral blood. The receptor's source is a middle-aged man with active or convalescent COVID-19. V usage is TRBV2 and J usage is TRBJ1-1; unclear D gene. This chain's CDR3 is CASTGLRNTEAFF. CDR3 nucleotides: TGTGCCAGCACCGGACTGAGGAACACTGAAGCTTTCTTT.